The 29 T cell receptor beta chains below come from one sample, sequenced in a study of control samples from healthy donors and cancer patients. Generated by immunoSEQ multiplex PCR, the TCRdb table keeps only in-frame clones and is missing some. This table has approximately 87,000 clones, under 95% appearing once. Sequenced sample: PBMCs. Source of these receptors: a middle-aged woman with lung cancer.

The chain combines TRBV5-1 with TRBJ2-5; no definite D call. The CDR3 length is 12 residues. The V gene's germline CDR1 is SGHRS and CDR2 YFSETQ. The ends were cut back, 2 bases at V and 0 bases at J, with 2 bases in the middle. This CDR3 reads CASSFDQETQYF. CDR3 in DNA: TGCGCCAGCAGCTTCGACCAAGAGACCCAGTACTTC.

Comment on this clone: Other DNA sequences within the sample encode an identical CDR3. J is TRBJ1-1 and V is TRBV7-9; no clear D. The V end was cut by 5 bases, the J end by 0 bases, with 16 bases between. The V gene's germline CDR1 is SEHNR and CDR2 FQNEAQ (reference sequence). The CDR3 loop spans 16 amino acids. The CDR3 region has the DNA TGTGCCAGCAGCCGTGGCGACGGGAGCATGAACACTGAAGCTTTCTTT. Residues: CASSRGDGSMNTEAFF.

In nucleotides, the CDR3 is TGTGCCAGCAGCCCTACAGGGGCGGAGGGCTACACCTTC. Translated: CASSPTGAEGYTF. The chain links TRBV7-9 to TRBJ1-2; 7 positions match TRBD1. CDR1 is SEHNR and CDR2 is FQNEAQ in the germline V gene (reference sequence). The CDR3 is 13 residues long. Trimming removed 5 bases from V and 8 bases from J; junction bases left unmatched: 8.

This chain joins TRBV4-2 and TRBJ1-1; no firm D call. V was clipped by 1 base and J by 11 bases, with 17 bases between them. This CDR3 spans 14 amino acids. Germline CDR1 is LGHNA and CDR2 is YNFKEQ. The CDR3 DNA reads as TGTGCCAGCAGCCAAGTCGGTGGGGATAGCGGGGCTTTCTTT. This sequence encodes CASSQVGGDSGAFF.

The V and J genes are TRBV5-4 and TRBJ2-1; 9 bases align to TRBD2. CDR1 is SGHNT and CDR2 is YYREEE in the germline V gene (reference sequence). The length of the CDR3 is 17 residues. V was clipped by 0 bases and J by 3 bases; unmatched bases: 7. In nucleotides, the CDR3 is TGTGCCAGCAGCTTGGGGTGGCTAGCGGGGATCTACAATGAGCAGTTCTTC. This translates into CASSLGWLAGIYNEQFF.

V usage is TRBV5-6 and J usage is TRBJ2-7; unclear D gene. Germline CDR1 and CDR2: SGHDT and YYEEEE. The V and J ends lost 5 bases and 6 bases respectively, with 12 bases between them. The CDR3 contains 12 residues. The CDR3 DNA sequence: TGTGCCAGCAGACACGCGAGTGGCGAGCAGTACTTC. Translating gives CASRHASGEQYF.

The J gene is TRBJ2-2, the V gene TRBV9; 9 positions match TRBD1. The J segment lost 6 bases and the V segment lost 2 bases, leaving 5 bases of the junction unmatched. The CDR3 loop spans 15 amino acids. Germline CDR1 SGDLS, CDR2 YYNGEE. The CDR3 spells CASSVGGQGPGELFF. Here the CDR3 DNA reads TGTGCCAGCAGCGTGGGGGGACAGGGACCCGGGGAGCTGTTTTTT.

The chain couples TRBV9 to TRBJ1-3; TRBD1 is a possible D gene (5 bases). V was cut by 3 bases and J by 0 bases, with 16 bases left in between. CDR1 and CDR2 from the germline V gene are SGDLS and YYNGEE. CDR3 size: 17 residues. CDR3 protein: CASSADLGRASGNTIYF. CDR3 nucleotides: TGTGCCAGCAGCGCCGATCTCGGCAGGGCCTCTGGAAACACCATATATTTT.

This clone was detected a few times. The chain joins TRBV18 to TRBJ1-2, with 7 nucleotides matching TRBD1. The CDR3 consists of 14 residues. Germline V gene lookup returns CDR1 KGHSH and CDR2 LQKENI. The J segment lost 4 bases and the V segment lost 0 bases, leaving 2 bases of the junction unmatched. CDR3 protein: CASSPPGQTYGYTF. CDR3 sequence (DNA): TGTGCCAGCTCACCACCGGGACAGACCTATGGCTACACCTTC.

V is TRBV5-6 and J is TRBJ1-2; 8 nucleotides agree with TRBD1. Germline assignment: CDR1 SGHDT and CDR2 YYEEEE. V dropped 4 bases and J dropped 2; count of bases not matched to a gene: 7. The CDR3 length is 15 residues. The CDR3 coding sequence is TGTGCCAGCAGCACCCGGGACAGGAGGAACTATGGCTACACCTTC. Amino acids: CASSTRDRRNYGYTF.

The V call is TRBV14, the J call TRBJ1-2; tentatively, D is TRBD1 (5 bases). Germline V gene data show CDR1 as SGHDN and CDR2 as FVKESK. This CDR3 contains 14 residues. With 4 bases removed from V and 0 bases from J, the gap between germline ends came to 9 bases. The CDR3 loop is CASSPTAANYGYTF. CDR3 sequence (DNA): TGTGCCAGCAGCCCGACAGCAGCTAACTATGGCTACACCTTC.

V gene TRBV4-1 combines with J gene TRBJ1-4; no clear D gene. The CDR3 consists of 11 residues. V lost 0 bases to trimming and J lost 14 bases, with 7 bases between them. Germline CDR1 is MGHRA and CDR2 is YSYEKL. As DNA, the CDR3 is TGCGCCAGCAGCCAAGATAATCGGCTGTTTTTT. Protein: CASSQDNRLFF.

V is TRBV29-1 and J is TRBJ2-2; maybe TRBD1 (6 bases). The V gene lost 6 bases and the J gene lost 6 bases, with 11 bases spanning the gap. Germline loops: CDR1 SQVTM, CDR2 ANQGSEA. This CDR3 has 12 amino acids. The CDR3 protein is CSVLRGSGELFF. The CDR3 DNA is TGCAGCGTCCTAAGGGGGTCCGGGGAGCTGTTTTTT.

This sequence joins TRBV3-1 (or the pseudogene TRBV3-2) and TRBJ2-7; D tentatively fits TRBD1 or TRBD2 (6 bases each). There are 13 residues in the CDR3. V lost 4 bases and J 4 bases, leaving 11 bases between the germline ends. CDR1 is LGHDT, CDR2 YNNKEL, per germline (reference sequence). The CDR3 DNA sequence: TGTGCCAGCAGCCCCCCGGGGGCTTACGAGCAGTACTTC. Translating it yields CASSPPGAYEQYF.

The chain joins TRBV7-8 to TRBJ1-6; D gene unclear. The germline V gene has CDR1 SGHVS and CDR2 FQNEAQ. The CDR3 sequence is 15 residues long. The ends were cut back, 5 bases at V and 0 bases at J, with 8 bases in the middle. This CDR3 reads CASSPSFSYNSPLHF. The CDR3 coding sequence is TGTGCCAGCAGCCCTTCCTTCTCCTATAATTCACCCCTCCACTTT.

The chain links TRBV5-1 to TRBJ1-2, with D maybe TRBD1 (5 bases). Germline V gene data show CDR1 as SGHRS and CDR2 as YFSETQ. V shed 1 base and J shed 8 bases, with 15 bases lying between them. CDR3 length equals 14 residues. In nucleotides, the CDR3 is TGCGCCAGCAGCTTGATGGGGCAGGTGGAGGGCTACACCTTC. Translated, it gives CASSLMGQVEGYTF.

The sample holds one count of this clone. V is TRBV5-4 and J is TRBJ1-1, with TRBD1 matching 7 bases. Unmatched junction bases numbered 5, after V lost 5 bases and J lost 1 base. The germline CDR1 and CDR2 sequences are SGHNT and YYREEE (reference sequence). This CDR3 comprises 14 residues. The CDR3 bases are TGTGCCAGCAGTTGGGACAGTGGGAACACTGAAGCTTTCTTT. Protein product: CASSWDSGNTEAFF.

The rearrangement uses TRBV6-5 and TRBJ1-1; no clear D. The CDR3 runs 15 residues. Per germline, CDR1 MNHEY and CDR2 SVGAGI. The V and J ends lost 4 bases and 4 bases respectively, with 16 bases between them. The CDR3 nucleotides read TGTGCCAGCAGTTCCCCACAGTGGTTACCCACTGAAGCTTTCTTT. This codes for CASSSPQWLPTEAFF.

The V call is TRBV5-4, the J call TRBJ1-2; D gene unclear. Trimming removed 1 base at V and 2 bases at J, with 9 bases between. This CDR3 is 14 amino acids long. Looked up from germline, CDR1 is SGHNT and CDR2 is YYREEE (reference sequence). The CDR3 protein is CASSLKGMNYGYTF. CDR3 nucleotide sequence: TGTGCCAGCAGCTTGAAAGGGATGAACTATGGCTACACCTTC.

This sequence joins TRBV9 and TRBJ1-2; possibly TRBD1 for D (6 bases). This CDR3 spans 15 amino acids. Trimming cost V 0 bases and J 2 bases, with 11 bases left between them. Looked up from germline, CDR1 is SGDLS and CDR2 is YYNGEE. The CDR3 loop is CASSVDLGANYGYTF. Written as DNA, the CDR3 is TGTGCCAGCAGCGTAGATCTGGGGGCAAACTATGGCTACACCTTC. Together with reference TRBV9 and TRBJ1-2, the CDR3 gives the full variable domain: DSGVTQTPKHLITATGQRVTLRCSPRSGDLSVYWYQQSLDQGLQFLIQYYNGEERAKGNILERFSAQQFPDLHSELNLSSLELGDSALYFCASSVDLGANYGYTFGSGTRLTVV.

This chain connects TRBV6-6 to TRBJ1-3, with D unresolved. The CDR3 spans 14 residues. Germline CDR1 is MNHNY and CDR2 is SVGAGI (reference sequence). Trimming stripped 2 bases from V and 0 bases from J, with 5 bases between. In DNA, the CDR3 is TGTGCCAGCAGTTACGCAATCTCTGGAAACACCATATATTTT. Its translation: CASSYAISGNTIYF.

The chain is built from TRBV4-1 and TRBJ2-7; D ambiguous. V dropped 0 bases and J dropped 5 bases, with 14 bases sitting between them. Germline V gene sequence: CDR1 MGHRA, CDR2 YSYEKL. The CDR3 contains 15 residues. The CDR3 DNA sequence: TGCGCCAGCAGCCAAGATCGGGCAGCCCAGGACGAGCAGTACTTC. This translates into CASSQDRAAQDEQYF.

The gene calls are TRBV6-5 and TRBJ1-3, with 9 bases fitting TRBD1. The CDR3 loop spans 15 amino acids. V shed 4 bases, J shed 4 bases, and the junction held 5 bases outside the gene matches. Germline V gene data show CDR1 as MNHEY and CDR2 as SVGAGI. The CDR3: CASSSTGGAGNTIYF. The DNA for the CDR3 is TGTGCCAGCAGTTCTACAGGGGGCGCCGGAAACACCATATATTTT.

The chain links TRBV27 to TRBJ1-1, with a weak D call TRBD1 (5 bases). From germline, CDR1 is MNHEY and CDR2 SMNVEV (reference sequence). V lost 3 bases to trimming and J lost 1 base, with 6 bases between them. This CDR3 is 13 amino acids long. In DNA form, the CDR3 reads TGTGCCAGCAGTTTCGGGGGGAACACTGAAGCTTTCTTT. It translates to CASSFGGNTEAFF.

The rearrangement uses TRBV10-3 and TRBJ1-5, with no clear D. The CDR3 extends over 13 amino acids. V was clipped by 8 bases and J by 4 bases, with 12 bases between them. From germline, CDR1 is ENHRY and CDR2 SYGVKD. CDR3 region: CAISGEQNQPQHF. CDR3 DNA sequence: TGTGCCATCTCTGGGGAGCAAAATCAGCCCCAGCATTTT.

The V gene is TRBV3-1 (or the pseudogene TRBV3-2), the J gene TRBJ1-6, with 7 bases that match TRBD1. CDR1 is LGHDT, CDR2 YNNKEL, per germline (reference sequence). The ends lost 1 base at V and 8 bases at J; junction bases unmatched: 2. CDR3 size: 14 residues. CDR3 coding DNA: TGTGCCAGCAGCCAAGCAGGGGGATATTCACCCCTCCACTTT. It is translated as CASSQAGGYSPLHF.

Only one count was recorded for this clone. V is TRBV10-3 and J is TRBJ1-5; 9 nucleotides line up with TRBD1. Germline values: CDR1 ENHRY, CDR2 SYGVKD. The CDR3 is 16 amino acids. Trimming cost V 3 bases and J 4 bases; bases outside gene matches: 7. CDR3 in amino acids: CAISDTDRGENQPQHF. The CDR3 DNA sequence: TGTGCCATCAGTGACACGGACAGGGGAGAAAATCAGCCCCAGCATTTT.

J is TRBJ1-6 and V is TRBV5-6, with D tentatively TRBD1 (5 bases). Trimming cost V 3 bases and J 5 bases, with 12 bases left between them. Germline-derived CDR1 and CDR2 are SGHDT and YYEEEE. CDR3 length: 15 amino acids. DNA for the CDR3: TGTGCCAGCAGCTGGGACCCGATGAATAATTCACCCCTCCACTTT. It encodes CASSWDPMNNSPLHF.

The genes are TRBV7-6 and TRBJ1-5; a weak D match, TRBD1 (5 bases). Trimming took 0 bases from V and 8 from J, leaving 20 bases between them. Germline V gene sequence: CDR1 SGHVS, CDR2 FNYEAQ. The CDR3 is made up of 17 amino acids. This CDR3 is CASSLAEGPKKVEPQHF. The CDR3, as DNA: TGTGCCAGCAGCTTAGCCGAGGGGCCCAAAAAGGTGGAGCCCCAGCATTTT.